This T cell receptor (beta chain) originates from a study of cytomegalovirus exposure and HLA in healthy donors. Study in general: A prior study identified approximately 110 million unique TCR beta sequences from 200 million or so T cells.

General study results and limits: Sequence variants that were highly shared formed a cluster that was likely a sequencing artifact.

The study ran its PCR with 60 Vbeta and 13 Jbeta primers. This table comes from immunoSEQ multiplex PCR, and its TCRdb copy is limited to in-frame clones, with some not included. Of about 120,000 clones detected, over 60% appear once; the ten largest clones hold under 5%. The junction had 7 bases not matched to a gene; V was cut back by 4 bases and J by 4 bases. This CDR3 spans 15 amino acids. CDR1 is SGHRS, CDR2 YFSETQ, per germline. For this clone: Its target is unknown.

Sequencing was carried out using PBMCs. The origin of this receptor is a male donor in good health and CMV-seropositive. The chain carries TRBV5-1 and TRBJ1-1; 10 bases map to TRBD1. The CDR3 is CASSTRTGGPTEAFF. CDR3 in DNA: TGCGCCAGCAGCACCCGGACAGGGGGGCCCACTGAAGCTTTCTTT.